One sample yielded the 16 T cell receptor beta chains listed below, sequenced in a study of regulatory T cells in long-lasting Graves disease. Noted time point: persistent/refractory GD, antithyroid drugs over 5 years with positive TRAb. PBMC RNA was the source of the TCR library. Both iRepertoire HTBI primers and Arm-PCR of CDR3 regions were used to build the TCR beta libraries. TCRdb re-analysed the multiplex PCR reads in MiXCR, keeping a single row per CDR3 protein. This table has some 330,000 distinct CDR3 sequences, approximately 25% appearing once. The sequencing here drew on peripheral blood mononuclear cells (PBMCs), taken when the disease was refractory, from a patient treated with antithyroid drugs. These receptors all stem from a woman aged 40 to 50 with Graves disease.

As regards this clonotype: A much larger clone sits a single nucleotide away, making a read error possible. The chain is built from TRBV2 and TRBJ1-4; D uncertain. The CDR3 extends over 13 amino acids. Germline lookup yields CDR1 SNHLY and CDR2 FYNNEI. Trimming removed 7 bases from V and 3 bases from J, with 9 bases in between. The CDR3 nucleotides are TGTGCCAGCAAATGGGGAGCTAATGAAAAACTGTTTTTT. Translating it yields CASKWGANEKLFF.

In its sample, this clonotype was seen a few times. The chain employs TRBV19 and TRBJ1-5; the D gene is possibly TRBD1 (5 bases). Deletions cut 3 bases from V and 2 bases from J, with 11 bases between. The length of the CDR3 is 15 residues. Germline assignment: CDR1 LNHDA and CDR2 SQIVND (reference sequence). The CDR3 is CASSIGGGGNQPQHF. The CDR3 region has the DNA TGTGCCAGTAGTATCGGAGGAGGGGGCAATCAGCCCCAGCATTTT.

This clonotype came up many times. DNA of the CDR3: TGTGCCAGCAGCTGGGGGGAGCGGCGGTCCTACAATGAGCAGTTCTTC. Residues: CASSWGERRSYNEQFF. This chain uses TRBV12-3 or TRBV12-4 with TRBJ2-1; the D gene is possibly TRBD2 (6 bases). This CDR3 contains 16 residues. V lost 6 bases, J lost 1 base, and 16 bases lay in between.

This CDR3 reads CSARDEAGGTGELFF. In DNA, the CDR3 is TGCAGTGCTAGAGATGAGGCGGGAGGCACCGGGGAGCTGTTTTTT. The chain has TRBV20-1 and TRBJ2-2; 8 bases are shared with TRBD2. The V gene's germline CDR1 is DFQATT and CDR2 SNEGSKA (reference sequence). The CDR3 runs to 15 residues. Germline trimming cut 0 bases from V and 4 bases from J; bases unmatched to any gene: 4.

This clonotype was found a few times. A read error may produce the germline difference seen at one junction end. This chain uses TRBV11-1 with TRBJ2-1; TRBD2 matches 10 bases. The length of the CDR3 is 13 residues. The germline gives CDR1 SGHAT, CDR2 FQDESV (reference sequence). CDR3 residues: CASSLGGGLAGAF. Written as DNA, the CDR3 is TGTGCCAGCAGCTTGGGCGGTGGGCTAGCGGGAGCCTTC.

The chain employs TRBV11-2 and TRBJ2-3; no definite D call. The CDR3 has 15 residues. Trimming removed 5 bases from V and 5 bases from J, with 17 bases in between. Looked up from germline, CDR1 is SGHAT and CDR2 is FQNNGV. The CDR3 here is CASSPRIRVGDTQYF. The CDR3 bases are TGTGCCAGCAGCCCTAGGATACGGGTGGGAGATACGCAGTATTTT.

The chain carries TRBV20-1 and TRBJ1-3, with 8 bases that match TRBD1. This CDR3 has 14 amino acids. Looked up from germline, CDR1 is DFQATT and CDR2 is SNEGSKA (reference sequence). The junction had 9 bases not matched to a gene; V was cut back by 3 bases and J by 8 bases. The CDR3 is CSARVAGQGHTIYF. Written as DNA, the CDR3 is TGCAGTGCTAGGGTGGCAGGACAGGGACACACCATATATTTT.

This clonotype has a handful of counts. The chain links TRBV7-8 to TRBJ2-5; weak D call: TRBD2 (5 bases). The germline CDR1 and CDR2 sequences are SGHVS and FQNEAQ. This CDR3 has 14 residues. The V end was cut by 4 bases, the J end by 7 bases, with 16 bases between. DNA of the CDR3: TGTGCCAGCAGCTCGAGCGGTATGGGCGGGACCCAGTACTTC. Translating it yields CASSSSGMGGTQYF.

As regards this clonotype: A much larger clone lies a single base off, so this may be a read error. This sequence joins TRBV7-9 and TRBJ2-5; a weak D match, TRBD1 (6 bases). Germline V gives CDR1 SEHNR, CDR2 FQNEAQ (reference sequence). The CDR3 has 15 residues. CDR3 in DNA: TGTACCAGCAGCAAGACCGGGACACCGCAAGAGACCCAGTACTTC. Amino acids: CTSSKTGTPQETQYF.

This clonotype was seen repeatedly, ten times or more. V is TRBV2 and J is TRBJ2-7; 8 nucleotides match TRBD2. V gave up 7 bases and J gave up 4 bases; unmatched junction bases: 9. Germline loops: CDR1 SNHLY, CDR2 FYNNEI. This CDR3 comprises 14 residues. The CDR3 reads CASKEREMRYEQYF. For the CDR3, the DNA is TGTGCCAGCAAAGAGCGGGAGATGAGGTACGAGCAGTACTTC. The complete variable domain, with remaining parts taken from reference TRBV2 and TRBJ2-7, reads EPEVTQTPSHQVTQMGQEVILRCVPISNHLYFYWYRQILGQKVEFLVSFYNNEISEKSEIFDDQFSVERPDGSNFTLKIRSTKLEDSAMYFCASKEREMRYEQYFGPGTRLTVT.

CDR3 DNA: TGTGCCTGGACTTGGGGCGGGAGTGCCTACGAGCAGTACTTC. Amino acid sequence: CAWTWGGSAYEQYF. The rearrangement links TRBV30 to TRBJ2-7, with 7 positions matching TRBD2. V trimming: 4 bases; J trimming: 2 bases; junction bases outside the gene matches: 8. Looked up from germline, CDR1 is GTSNPN and CDR2 is SVGIG (reference sequence). The CDR3 is made up of 14 amino acids.

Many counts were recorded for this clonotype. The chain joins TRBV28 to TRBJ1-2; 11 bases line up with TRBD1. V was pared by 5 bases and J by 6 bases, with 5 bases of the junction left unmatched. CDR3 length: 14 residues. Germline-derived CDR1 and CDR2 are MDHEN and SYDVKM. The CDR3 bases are TGTGCCAGCAGTCAAGGACAGGGGGCCGATGGCTACACCTTC. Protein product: CASSQGQGADGYTF.

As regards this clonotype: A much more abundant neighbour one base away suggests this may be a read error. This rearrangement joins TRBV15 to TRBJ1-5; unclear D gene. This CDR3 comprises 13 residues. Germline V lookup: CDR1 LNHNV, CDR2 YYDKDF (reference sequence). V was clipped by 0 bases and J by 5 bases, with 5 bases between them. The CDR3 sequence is CATSREVDQPQHF. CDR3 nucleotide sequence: TGTGCCACCAGCAGAGAAGTGGATCAGCCCCAGCATTTT.

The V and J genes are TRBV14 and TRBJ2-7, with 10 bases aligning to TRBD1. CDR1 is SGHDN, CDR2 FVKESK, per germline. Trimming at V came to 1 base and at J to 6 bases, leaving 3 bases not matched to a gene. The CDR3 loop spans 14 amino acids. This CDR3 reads CASSQGDRGVEQYF. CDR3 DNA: TGTGCCAGCAGCCAAGGGGACAGGGGCGTCGAGCAGTACTTC.

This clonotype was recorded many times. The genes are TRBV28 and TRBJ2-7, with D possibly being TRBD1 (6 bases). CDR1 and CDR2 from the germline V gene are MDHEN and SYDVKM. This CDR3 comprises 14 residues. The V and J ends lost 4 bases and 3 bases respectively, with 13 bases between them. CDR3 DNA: TGTGCCAGCAGTTCCCGGGACAACCTCTACGAGCAGTACTTC. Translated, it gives CASSSRDNLYEQYF.

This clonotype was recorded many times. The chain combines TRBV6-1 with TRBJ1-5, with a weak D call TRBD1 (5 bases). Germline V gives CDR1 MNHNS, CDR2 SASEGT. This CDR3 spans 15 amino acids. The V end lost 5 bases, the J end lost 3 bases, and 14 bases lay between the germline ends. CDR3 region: CASSRDGLSNQPQHF. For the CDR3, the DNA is TGTGCCAGCAGTCGGGACGGTCTATCCAATCAGCCCCAGCATTTT.